Following are 9 T cell receptor beta chains from one sample sequenced in a study of STAT5B mutations in CD4+ large granular lymphocyte leukemia. Sequenced by immunoSEQ multiplex PCR; TCRdb stores in-frame clones only, minus some. The sample holds 30,000 to 40,000 clones; approximately 90% are singletons and the top ten take about 3.2%. Sequences were obtained from CD4+ T cells from blood buffy coats. The receptor set was obtained from a human donor in good health.

The chain uses TRBV9 and TRBJ2-5; 7 nucleotides line up with TRBD2. This CDR3 spans 15 amino acids. Per germline, CDR1 SGDLS and CDR2 YYNGEE. V dropped 3 bases and J dropped 5; count of bases not matched to a gene: 10. The CDR3 region is CASSAPGGSAETQYF. The CDR3 nucleotides read TGTGCCAGCAGCGCCCCCGGGGGGTCCGCGGAGACCCAGTACTTC. Drawing the rest from reference TRBV9 and TRBJ2-5, the complete variable domain is DSGVTQTPKHLITATGQRVTLRCSPRSGDLSVYWYQQSLDQGLQFLIQYYNGEERAKGNILERFSAQQFPDLHSELNLSSLELGDSALYFCASSAPGGSAETQYFGPGTRLLVL.

The rearrangement links TRBV15 to TRBJ1-3, with D hard to call. V shed 5 bases and J shed 4 bases, with 9 bases lying between them. In germline, CDR1 is LNHNV, CDR2 YYDKDF (reference sequence). The CDR3 consists of 13 residues. In DNA form, the CDR3 reads TGTGCCACCAGCCCGCGAACGGGAAACACCATATATTTT. Amino acid sequence: CATSPRTGNTIYF.

The gene calls are TRBV5-1 and TRBJ2-2; D assignment may be TRBD1 or TRBD2 (5 bases each). Trimming left V 4 bases short and J 3 bases short, with 16 bases between. Germline CDR1 SGHRS, CDR2 YFSETQ. This CDR3 is built from 16 residues. CDR3 nucleotide sequence: TGCGCCAGCAGCCCGGACGGGACGGGGTACACCGGGGAGCTGTTTTTT. Encoded protein: CASSPDGTGYTGELFF. The full variable domain, in which reference TRBV5-1 and TRBJ2-2 provide the parts outside the CDR3, is KAGVTQTPRYLIKTRGQQVTLSCSPISGHRSVSWYQQTPGQGLQFLFEYFSETQRNKGNFPGRFSGRQFSNSRSEMNVSTLELGDSALYLCASSPDGTGYTGELFFGEGSRLTVL.

Only one count was recorded for this clone. The chain uses TRBV19 and TRBJ1-1; D is perhaps TRBD1 (6 bases). CDR1 and CDR2 (germline): LNHDA, SQIVND (reference sequence). The CDR3 runs 13 residues. With 7 bases removed from V and 11 bases from J, the gap between germline ends came to 20 bases. CDR3 DNA sequence: TGTGCCAGTACCCGGCGGGGGCCTCAAGGGGCTTTCTTT. Translating it yields CASTRRGPQGAFF.

V and J are TRBV5-4 and TRBJ2-1, with 9 bases aligning to TRBD1. Germline CDR1 is SGHNT and CDR2 is YYREEE (reference sequence). J gave up 6 bases and V 4 bases, and 5 bases lay outside the gene matches. There are 14 residues in the CDR3. The CDR3 sequence is CASSRRQGGNEQFF. In nucleotides, the CDR3 is TGTGCCAGCAGCCGCCGACAGGGGGGCAATGAGCAGTTCTTC.

This chain links TRBV19 with TRBJ2-5; 11 nucleotides match TRBD2. The V and J ends lost 10 bases and 4 bases, in that order; junction bases with no gene match: 5. Per germline, CDR1 LNHDA and CDR2 SQIVND (reference sequence). The CDR3 is 13 amino acids. The chain's CDR3 is CANSGLAGETQYF. CDR3 DNA sequence: TGTGCCAACTCCGGACTAGCGGGAGAGACCCAGTACTTC.

The genes are TRBV5-1 and TRBJ2-7; 9 bases match TRBD1. Germline V gene sequence: CDR1 SGHRS, CDR2 YFSETQ. CDR3 length: 13 amino acids. The V segment lost 5 bases and the J segment 4 bases; nucleotides outside the gene matches: 4. CDR3 coding DNA: TGCGCCAGCAGAGGGACAGGGAATTACGAGCAGTACTTC. Protein product: CASRGTGNYEQYF.

The V and J genes are TRBV6-5 and TRBJ1-1; 7 bases agree with TRBD1. This CDR3 spans 15 amino acids. V gave up 0 bases and J gave up 3 bases; unmatched junction bases: 4. Per the germline V gene, CDR1 is MNHEY and CDR2 is SVGAGI. The CDR3 region has the DNA TGTGCCAGCAGTTACTCTCCAGGGGGGCACACTGAAGCTTTCTTT. Its protein product is CASSYSPGGHTEAFF.

The rearrangement joins TRBV9 to TRBJ2-1; TRBD1 agrees at 7 bases. CDR1 is SGDLS and CDR2 is YYNGEE in the germline V gene. Trimming cost V 4 bases and J 8 bases; bases outside gene matches: 9. The CDR3 spans 14 residues. CDR3 protein: CASSPRQGSYEQFF. CDR3 DNA sequence: TGTGCCAGCAGCCCACGACAGGGTTCGTATGAGCAGTTCTTC.